Below are 21 T cell receptor beta chains sequenced from a single sample in a study of blood T cell repertoires in COVID-19. The assay was immunoSEQ multiplex PCR, and TCRdb's table has in-frame clones only and misses some. Among 97,000 or so clones listed, roughly 78% were seen once. The material sequenced was peripheral blood. The source is a woman of 80 years or more with active or convalescent COVID-19.

The chain carries TRBV13 and TRBJ2-7, with 7 bases fitting TRBD1. The J segment lost 2 bases and the V segment lost 3 bases, leaving 1 base of the junction unmatched. The CDR3 has 13 residues. Per the germline V gene, CDR1 is PRHDT and CDR2 is FYEKMQ (reference sequence). The CDR3 coding sequence is TGTGCCAGCAGCTTTAGGGGGCCCTACGAGCAGTACTTC. Translation: CASSFRGPYEQYF.

This clone was observed once. The V and J genes are TRBV18 and TRBJ2-1; 9 positions agree with TRBD2. CDR1 is KGHSH, CDR2 LQKENI, per germline. There are 14 residues in the CDR3. J lost 7 bases, V lost 3 bases, and 4 bases had no gene match. As DNA, the CDR3 is TGTGCCAGCTCACCTAGCGGGAGTGGGAATGAGCAGTTCTTC. Encoded protein: CASSPSGSGNEQFF. The full variable domain, its missing parts supplied by reference TRBV18 and TRBJ2-1, is NAGVMQNPRHLVRRRGQEARLRCSPMKGHSHVYWYRQLPEEGLKFMVYLQKENIIDESGMPKERFSAEFPKEGPSILRIQQVVRGDSAAYFCASSPSGSGNEQFFGPGTRLTVL.

The chain links TRBV9 to TRBJ2-5, with 9 positions matching TRBD2. V was pared by 3 bases and J by 2 bases, with 8 bases of the junction left unmatched. This CDR3 has 16 residues. Germline CDR1 SGDLS, CDR2 YYNGEE. The CDR3 sequence is CASSAAATSGQETQYF. The CDR3 nucleotides are TGTGCCAGCAGCGCGGCTGCGACTAGCGGACAAGAGACCCAGTACTTC.

V gene TRBV7-9 combines with J gene TRBJ2-6, with D perhaps TRBD2 (6 bases). Germline CDR1 reads SEHNR; CDR2 reads FQNEAQ (reference sequence). The CDR3 loop spans 16 amino acids. V lost 4 bases to trimming and J lost 0 bases, with 10 bases between them. The DNA for the CDR3 is TGTGCCAGCAGCTCCCGGGGGACCTCTGGGGCCAACGTCCTGACTTTC. Translated, it gives CASSSRGTSGANVLTF.

V is TRBV11-2 and J is TRBJ2-3, with 8 bases aligning to TRBD2. V dropped 1 base and J dropped 1; count of bases not matched to a gene: 10. The CDR3 has 18 amino acids. Per the germline V gene, CDR1 is SGHAT and CDR2 is FQNNGV. The CDR3 loop reads CASSLGSGGLGGTDTQYF. DNA of the CDR3: TGTGCCAGCAGCTTAGGGTCTGGGGGACTAGGGGGCACAGATACGCAGTATTTT.

This clone was recorded only once. V and J are TRBV6-6 and TRBJ2-7; 8 bases map to TRBD2. CDR1 is MNHNY, CDR2 SVGAGI, per germline (reference sequence). V lost 2 bases, J lost 5 bases, and 8 bases stayed unmatched. CDR3 length equals 15 residues. Here the CDR3 reads CASSYLSGGFHEQYF. The CDR3 bases are TGTGCCAGCAGTTACCTGTCGGGGGGGTTCCACGAGCAGTACTTC.

The gene calls are TRBV3-1 (or the pseudogene TRBV3-2) and TRBJ2-3; a possible D gene is TRBD2 (5 bases). CDR1 LGHDT and CDR2 YNNKEL come from the germline V gene (reference sequence). This CDR3 is 15 amino acids long. Trimming shortened V by 1 base and J by 0 bases, and 8 bases separated the two germline ends. The CDR3 DNA reads as TGTGCCAGCAGCCAAGCCCGGACTAGCACAGATACGCAGTATTTT. Encoded protein: CASSQARTSTDTQYF.

The rearrangement uses TRBV10-1 and TRBJ2-7; 8 nucleotides align to TRBD1. Germline V gives CDR1 WNHNN, CDR2 SYGVQD (reference sequence). This CDR3 has 16 residues. The V segment lost 2 bases and the J segment 7 bases; nucleotides outside the gene matches: 13. DNA of the CDR3: TGCGCCAGCAGTGAGGCTCACAGGGGGTCGGAGTGGGAGCAGTACTTC. Protein sequence: CASSEAHRGSEWEQYF.

The chain links TRBV5-5 to TRBJ2-1; 10 bases are shared with TRBD2. The CDR3 consists of 16 residues. V was clipped by 4 bases and J by 10 bases; unmatched bases: 14. Looked up from germline, CDR1 is SGHKS and CDR2 is YYEKEE (reference sequence). The CDR3 sequence is CASSLGGAGGLREQFF. The CDR3 DNA sequence: TGTGCCAGCAGCCTTGGCGGAGCGGGAGGGTTGAGAGAGCAGTTCTTC.

The chain has TRBV20-1 and TRBJ2-3, with a possible D match to TRBD2 (7 bases). From germline, CDR1 is DFQATT and CDR2 SNEGSKA (reference sequence). Trimming removed 5 bases at V and 9 bases at J, with 12 bases between. This CDR3 is built from 11 residues. The CDR3 loop reads CSAAGRGTQYF. The CDR3 nucleotides read TGCAGTGCTGCAGGGAGGGGGACGCAGTATTTT.

The chain recombines TRBV7-8 with TRBJ1-5; TRBD1 matches at 7 bases. The CDR3 has 16 residues. Unmatched junction bases numbered 7, after V lost 0 bases and J lost 5 bases. Germline lookup yields CDR1 SGHVS and CDR2 FQNEAQ. CDR3 region: CASSLAGWQGDQPQHF. CDR3 DNA sequence: TGTGCCAGCAGCTTAGCGGGTTGGCAGGGGGATCAGCCCCAGCATTTT.

The chain uses TRBV14 and TRBJ2-5; 8 nucleotides align to TRBD2. Germline V lookup: CDR1 SGHDN, CDR2 FVKESK. The CDR3 runs to 16 residues. Germline trimming cut 4 bases from V and 2 bases from J; bases unmatched to any gene: 9. The CDR3 DNA follows: TGTGCCAGCAGCCCCCTAGGCGGGAGGACTCAAGAGACCCAGTACTTC. Residues: CASSPLGGRTQETQYF. The full variable domain, completed using reference TRBV14 and TRBJ2-5, is EAGVTQFPSHSVIEKGQTVTLRCDPISGHDNLYWYRRVMGKEIKFLLHFVKESKQDESGMPNNRFLAERTGGTYSTLKVQPAELEDSGVYFCASSPLGGRTQETQYFGPGTRLLVL.

This chain connects TRBV9 to TRBJ1-6; TRBD1 aligns across 10 bases. CDR1 is SGDLS and CDR2 is YYNGEE in the germline V gene. Unmatched junction bases numbered 7, after V lost 0 bases and J lost 7 bases. This CDR3 is 17 amino acids long. CDR3 DNA sequence: TGTGCCAGCAGCGTAGGGCCGGGACAGGGGATCAATTCACCCCTCCACTTT. It specifies CASSVGPGQGINSPLHF.

This chain uses TRBV30 with TRBJ2-3, with D possibly matching TRBD2 (5 bases). The V gene's germline CDR1 is GTSNPN and CDR2 SVGIG (reference sequence). Trimming pared 2 bases from V and 6 bases from J, leaving 9 bases between. The CDR3 is 12 residues long. The CDR3 DNA sequence: TGTGCCTGGAGTCTGGGCGGGGATACGCAGTATTTT. As protein: CAWSLGGDTQYF.

The chain combines TRBV15 with TRBJ2-3; 8 bases are a match to TRBD1. The CDR3 is 17 residues long. Looked up from germline, CDR1 is LNHNV and CDR2 is YYDKDF (reference sequence). Germline trimming cut 0 bases from V and 0 bases from J; bases unmatched to any gene: 5. The CDR3 loop reads CATSRDRTGTSTDTQYF. CDR3 DNA: TGTGCCACCAGCAGAGATCGGACAGGGACTAGCACAGATACGCAGTATTTT.

V gene TRBV25-1 combines with J gene TRBJ1-2; 8 positions agree with TRBD1. V shed 2 bases, J shed 2 bases, and the junction held 4 bases outside the gene matches. Germline V gene data show CDR1 as MGHDK and CDR2 as SYGVNS. The CDR3 contains 15 residues. The CDR3 nucleotides read TGTGCCAGCAGTGAAGGACAGGGAAAAAACTATGGCTACACCTTC. It specifies CASSEGQGKNYGYTF.

This sequence joins TRBV20-1 and TRBJ2-1; D gene ambiguous. This CDR3 contains 11 residues. Germline V gene sequence: CDR1 DFQATT, CDR2 SNEGSKA (reference sequence). Trimming removed 8 bases at V and 3 bases at J, with 8 bases between. The CDR3 reads CSSSDYNEQFF. The CDR3 DNA follows: TGCAGTTCGAGCGACTACAATGAGCAGTTCTTC.

The chain uses TRBV11-3 and TRBJ2-3; unclear D gene. V gave up 3 bases and J gave up 3 bases, with 7 bases separating them. The CDR3 runs to 13 residues. The germline V gene encodes CDR1 SGHNT and CDR2 YENEEA. The CDR3: CASSLELTDTQYF. DNA for the CDR3: TGTGCCAGCAGCTTGGAGTTGACAGATACGCAGTATTTT. Supplemented by reference TRBV11-3 and TRBJ2-3, the full variable domain reads EAGVVQSPRYKIIEKKQPVAFWCNPISGHNTLYWYLQNLGQGPELLIRYENEEAVDDSQLPKDRFSAERLKGVDSTLKIQPAELGDSAVYLCASSLELTDTQYFGPGTRLTVL.

The table lists this clone with a few counts. The rearrangement joins TRBV10-3 to TRBJ2-1; 7 bases match TRBD1. CDR3 length equals 14 residues. In germline, CDR1 is ENHRY, CDR2 SYGVKD. V lost 6 bases, J lost 8 bases, and 10 bases stayed unmatched. In nucleotides, the CDR3 is TGTGCCATCAGGTCCGGACAGGAGTTCGATGAGCAGTTCTTC. Its protein product is CAIRSGQEFDEQFF.

This rearrangement joins TRBV2 to TRBJ1-6, with D unresolved. V lost 6 bases, J lost 6 bases, and 18 bases lay in between. Germline V gene lookup returns CDR1 SNHLY and CDR2 FYNNEI. The CDR3 covers 16 residues. The CDR3 reads CASRPTAVPINSPLHF. Written as DNA, the CDR3 is TGTGCCAGCAGACCAACAGCCGTACCCATTAATTCACCCCTCCACTTT.

The gene calls are TRBV28 and TRBJ2-1; 8 nucleotides line up with TRBD2. The CDR3 has 15 amino acids. V was clipped by 2 bases and J by 6 bases; unmatched bases: 6. Germline-derived CDR1 and CDR2 are MDHEN and SYDVKM. DNA for the CDR3: TGTGCCAGCAGTTTAGGGGGGACTAGACTCAATGAGCAGTTCTTC. Translated, it gives CASSLGGTRLNEQFF.